One sample yielded the 19 T cell receptor beta chains listed below, sequenced in a study of Graves' ophthalmopathy and Graves' hyperthyroidism. The authors amplified TCR beta CDR3 regions from RNA transcripts. The first-round RT-PCR employed HTBI primers together with the Qiagen OneStep RT-PCR kit. A multiplex PCR was then performed as the second round. From the multiplex PCR reads, TCRdb called clonotypes with MiXCR, one entry per CDR3 protein. The sample lists hundreds of thousands of distinct CDR3 sequences, approximately 42% occurring once. Sequenced input: peripheral blood. The source is an adult man with Graves' ophthalmopathy.

The table lists this clonotype with a few counts. This rearrangement joins TRBV19 to TRBJ1-2, with no clear D. The germline V gene has CDR1 LNHDA and CDR2 SQIVND (reference sequence). The length of the CDR3 is 11 residues. Trimming removed 4 bases at V and 5 bases at J, with 5 bases between. The CDR3 DNA reads as TGTGCCAGTAGTAAGGGTTATGGCTACACCTTC. Its translation: CASSKGYGYTF.

V and J are TRBV7-2 and TRBJ2-5; no firm D call. Germline V gene lookup returns CDR1 SGHTA and CDR2 FQGNSA. V was shortened by 2 bases and J by 5 bases, with 9 bases between the two germline ends. There are 13 residues in the CDR3. Here the CDR3 DNA reads TGTGCCAGCAGCTTACCGGGTCCTGAGACCCAGTACTTC. Residues: CASSLPGPETQYF.

This chain connects TRBV4-1 to TRBJ1-3; D remains ambiguous. The germline CDR1 and CDR2 sequences are MGHRA and YSYEKL. The CDR3 runs to 15 residues. V was clipped by 1 base and J by 2 bases, with 9 bases between them. The CDR3: CASSQGGGPGNTIYF. For the CDR3, the DNA is TGCGCCAGCAGCCAAGGTGGAGGTCCTGGAAACACCATATATTTT.

As concerns this clonotype: Relative to the germline gene, one junction end is altered; a read error may explain this. The chain uses TRBV20-1 and TRBJ1-6; TRBD1 might be the D (6 bases). Germline CDR1 reads DFQATT; CDR2 reads SNEGSKA (reference sequence). The CDR3 runs to 17 residues. The CDR3 reads CSARVSTGPGAYSPLHF. CDR3 DNA sequence: TGCAGTGCGAGAGTTAGTACGGGGCCAGGGGCCTATTCACCCCTCCACTTT.

This clonotype came up a few times. The rearrangement uses TRBV19 and TRBJ2-2; TRBD2 agrees at 10 bases. Germline V gene lookup returns CDR1 LNHDA and CDR2 SQIVND (reference sequence). The V and J ends lost 6 bases and 5 bases, in that order; junction bases with no gene match: 9. The CDR3 extends over 16 amino acids. CDR3 in amino acids: CASSILAGDRTGELFF. Here the CDR3 DNA reads TGTGCCAGTAGCATTCTAGCGGGAGATCGGACCGGGGAGCTGTTTTTT.

This chain connects TRBV20-1 to TRBJ1-1; no clear D gene. CDR1 DFQATT and CDR2 SNEGSKA come from the germline V gene (reference sequence). The CDR3 totals 15 residues. V lost 6 bases, J lost 0 bases, and 17 bases lay in between. The CDR3 protein is CSARKNAAVNTEAFF. The CDR3 DNA reads as TGCAGTGCCCGGAAAAATGCGGCGGTGAACACTGAAGCTTTCTTT.

The gene calls are TRBV2 and TRBJ2-2, with TRBD1 matching 10 bases. CDR1 is SNHLY, CDR2 FYNNEI, per germline. This CDR3 has 14 residues. Trimming took 5 bases from V and 8 from J; bases not matched to a gene: 5. CDR3 sequence (DNA): TGTGCCAGCAGTCCGGGACAGGGGTCTGGGGAGCTGTTTTTT. As protein: CASSPGQGSGELFF.

The J gene is TRBJ1-2, the V gene TRBV6-5, with 9 bases lining up with TRBD1. The CDR3 totals 18 residues. The V gene end was trimmed by 2 bases and the J gene end by 6 bases; junction bases not matched to a gene: 16. Looked up from germline, CDR1 is MNHEY and CDR2 is SVGAGI. The CDR3 DNA sequence: TGTGCCAGCAGTTACCCTCAACCGACAGGGGGAAGTCAGGATGGCTACACCTTC. This gives the protein CASSYPQPTGGSQDGYTF.

CDR3 loop: CSVEGGRSYEQYF. For the CDR3, the DNA is TGCAGCGTTGAAGGCGGGAGGAGCTACGAGCAGTACTTC. The rearrangement uses TRBV29-1 and TRBJ2-7; 8 positions agree with TRBD2. Germline values: CDR1 SQVTM, CDR2 ANQGSEA. This CDR3 is built from 13 residues. The trim removed 1 base at V and 3 bases at J, leaving 2 bases unmatched.

In this sample, this clonotype turned up a few times. The CDR3 nucleotides read TGTGCCAGCAGCCCCCAGACTAGCGGGAGTGGCGAGCAGTACTTC. This codes for CASSPQTSGSGEQYF. This chain joins TRBV6-5 and TRBJ2-7, with 12 bases that match TRBD2. Trimming removed 6 bases from V and 6 bases from J; junction bases left unmatched: 9. The CDR3 is made up of 15 amino acids. Germline V lookup: CDR1 MNHEY, CDR2 SVGAGI.

Regarding this clonotype: A much larger clone differs from this one at a single base, so this may be a read error. The final CDR3 position lacks the conserved phenylalanine or tryptophan, pointing to a likely read error. J is TRBJ1-2 and V is TRBV10-1; unclear D gene. The ends were cut back, 8 bases at V and 7 bases at J, with 20 bases in the middle. CDR3 size: 14 residues. Germline loops: CDR1 WNHNN, CDR2 SYGVQD (reference sequence). Here the CDR3 DNA reads TGCGCCAGCCGAGGTGAAGACATTGTATTTGGCTACACCCTC. This translates into CASRGEDIVFGYTL.

This clonotype showed up many times. The chain uses TRBV7-2 and TRBJ1-5; maybe TRBD1 (6 bases). Trimming removed 4 bases at V and 5 bases at J, with 6 bases between. The CDR3 runs to 12 residues. Germline V gene lookup returns CDR1 SGHTA and CDR2 FQGNSA. The CDR3: CASSWTDQPQHF. The CDR3 DNA sequence: TGTGCCAGCAGCTGGACAGATCAGCCCCAGCATTTT.

This clonotype was picked up a small number of times. This chain connects TRBV7-8 to TRBJ2-2, with TRBD2 identical over 8 bases. V shed 0 bases and J 4 bases; nucleotides not matched to a gene: 4. The germline V gene has CDR1 SGHVS and CDR2 FQNEAQ. CDR3 length equals 16 residues. CDR3 in DNA: TGTGCCAGCAGCTTAGCGTCCGGGAGGGCCACCGGGGAGCTGTTTTTT. Translating it yields CASSLASGRATGELFF.

This clonotype occurred a few times. The V and J genes are TRBV19 and TRBJ1-1; D might be TRBD1 (6 bases). Trimming took 7 bases from V and 9 from J, leaving 12 bases between them. CDR3 size: 11 residues. The germline CDR1 and CDR2 sequences are LNHDA and SQIVND (reference sequence). CDR3 protein: CASTRGGKAFF. Written as DNA, the CDR3 is TGTGCCAGTACCAGGGGCGGTAAAGCTTTCTTT. The full variable domain, completed using reference TRBV19 and TRBJ1-1, is DGGITQSPKYLFRKEGQNVTLSCEQNLNHDAMYWYRQDPGQGLRLIYYSQIVNDFQKGDIAEGYSVSREKKESFPLTVTSAQKNPTAFYLCASTRGGKAFFGQGTRLTVV.

This chain joins TRBV19 and TRBJ2-7; 7 nucleotides agree with TRBD2. J was trimmed by 0 bases and V by 2 bases; bases with no gene match: 4. The CDR3 extends over 15 amino acids. Germline CDR1 LNHDA, CDR2 SQIVND (reference sequence). The CDR3 sequence: CASSITGGGSYEQYF. In DNA form, the CDR3 reads TGTGCCAGTAGTATAACGGGGGGTGGCTCCTACGAGCAGTACTTC.

The V gene is TRBV5-1, the J gene TRBJ1-2; D not resolved. V was trimmed by 0 bases and J by 2 bases, leaving 8 bases between them. The CDR3 extends over 14 amino acids. Germline V gives CDR1 SGHRS, CDR2 YFSETQ. The CDR3 region is CASSLAEANYGYTF. CDR3 DNA sequence: TGCGCCAGCAGCTTGGCCGAGGCAAACTATGGCTACACCTTC.

The chain recombines TRBV2 with TRBJ1-6; 7 positions match TRBD1. The CDR3 has 15 residues. Germline CDR1 reads SNHLY; CDR2 reads FYNNEI. V shed 7 bases and J 3 bases; nucleotides not matched to a gene: 6. The CDR3 reads CASNPTGNYNSPLHF. The CDR3 DNA follows: TGTGCCAGCAACCCGACAGGGAACTATAATTCACCCCTCCACTTT. Complete variable domain (other parts from reference TRBV2 and TRBJ1-6): EPEVTQTPSHQVTQMGQEVILRCVPISNHLYFYWYRQILGQKVEFLVSFYNNEISEKSEIFDDQFSVERPDGSNFTLKIRSTKLEDSAMYFCASNPTGNYNSPLHFGNGTRLTVT.

This clonotype has only a few counts. The chain employs TRBV7-9 and TRBJ1-6; D unresolved. Germline V gene data show CDR1 as SEHNR and CDR2 as FQNEAQ (reference sequence). Trimming shortened V by 5 bases and J by 8 bases, and 10 bases separated the two germline ends. The CDR3 has 13 amino acids. CDR3 protein: CASSHLSDSPLHF. For the CDR3, the DNA is TGTGCCAGCAGCCACCTTTCAGATTCACCCCTCCACTTT.

This clonotype was recorded a few times. J is TRBJ1-5 and V is TRBV5-1; no reliable D call. V was pared by 4 bases and J by 0 bases, with 11 bases between. Germline assignment: CDR1 SGHRS and CDR2 YFSETQ. The CDR3 extends over 15 amino acids. CDR3 loop: CASSPTGHSNQPQHF. The CDR3, as DNA: TGCGCCAGCAGCCCGACGGGCCATAGCAATCAGCCCCAGCATTTT.